What follows are 17 T cell receptor beta chains derived from one specimen sequenced in a study of shared clonotypes between healthy human individuals. Method: immunoSEQ multiplex PCR; TCRdb's copy keeps in-frame clones and lacks some. The sample consists of 2 million to 2.5 million clones, 85% to 95% of them appearing once. CD45RO-negative, CCR7-selected cells formed the naive CD8 fraction, which excluded terminally differentiated effector memory CD45RA+ cells. The sequencing input was naive CD8+ T cells from PBMCs. These receptor sequences come from a man between 18 and 35 years old in good health. Some clones in this sample may be carry-over from other donors' samples.

Regarding this clone: This sample also contains other DNA sequences that code for the same CDR3. The chain is built from TRBV6-1 and TRBJ2-7; D is perhaps TRBD1 (6 bases). V was pared by 3 bases and J by 2 bases, with 8 bases between. Germline loops: CDR1 MNHNS, CDR2 SASEGT. This CDR3 spans 13 amino acids. CDR3 protein: CASSETGPYEQYF. As DNA, the CDR3 is TGTGCCAGCAGTGAGACAGGCCCCTACGAGCAGTACTTC.

DNA of the CDR3: TGTGCCAGCAGTTTCCCTACAGGGGGCGGCGGGGAGACCCAGTACTTC. Its protein is CASSFPTGGGGETQYF. The rearrangement uses TRBV28 and TRBJ2-5; TRBD1 aligns across 9 bases. With 3 bases clipped from V and 5 bases from J, the junction kept 10 bases outside the gene matches. This CDR3 has 16 amino acids. Germline values: CDR1 MDHEN, CDR2 SYDVKM.

The V and J genes are TRBV27 and TRBJ2-1; the D is unclear. V lost 5 bases and J lost 5, with 16 bases in between. This CDR3 region has 15 residues. Germline-derived CDR1 and CDR2 are MNHEY and SMNVEV (reference sequence). CDR3 nucleotide sequence: TGTGCCAGCAGTCCACGACCCCCAACCAACAATGAGCAGTTCTTC. Translated, it gives CASSPRPPTNNEQFF.

The chain joins TRBV19 to TRBJ1-1; D gene uncertain. CDR3 length: 13 residues. The germline gives CDR1 LNHDA, CDR2 SQIVND (reference sequence). V was cut by 5 bases and J by 1 base, with 8 bases left in between. The CDR3 nucleotides read TGTGCCAGTAGTCACATTAGGAACACTGAAGCTTTCTTT. Translation: CASSHIRNTEAFF.

With regard to this clone: Other DNA sequences in the same sample also yield this CDR3. The J gene is TRBJ1-1, the V gene TRBV29-1; D is perhaps TRBD1 (5 bases). CDR3 length equals 12 residues. CDR1 and CDR2 (germline): SQVTM, ANQGSEA. Deletions cut 6 bases from V and 1 base from J, with 9 bases between. The CDR3 bases are TGCAGCGTCCCGCAGGGGAACACTGAAGCTTTCTTT. This gives the protein CSVPQGNTEAFF.

CDR3 loop: CSVEGMQTSGTDTQYF. CDR3 sequence (DNA): TGCAGCGTTGAAGGGATGCAGACCTCGGGCACAGATACGCAGTATTTT. The chain recombines TRBV29-1 with TRBJ2-3; D is unclear. The germline gives CDR1 SQVTM, CDR2 ANQGSEA. CDR3 length: 16 residues. V was cut by 1 base and J by 1 base, with 15 bases left in between.

This chain uses TRBV25-1 with TRBJ2-1; D assignment may be TRBD1 or TRBD2 (5 bases each). V dropped 8 bases and J dropped 5 bases, with 13 bases sitting between them. The CDR3 consists of 13 residues. Per germline, CDR1 MGHDK and CDR2 SYGVNS. CDR3 in amino acids: CASGLGTHNEQFF. CDR3 coding DNA: TGTGCCAGCGGCCTAGGGACCCACAATGAGCAGTTCTTC.

CDR3 sequence reads: CASSQEIEDQPQHF. In DNA, the CDR3 is TGCGCCAGCAGCCAAGAGATCGAGGATCAGCCCCAGCATTTT. J is TRBJ1-5 and V is TRBV4-3; D remains unclear. Deletions cut 0 bases from V and 5 bases from J, with 8 bases between. The CDR3 runs 14 residues. In germline, CDR1 is LGHNA, CDR2 YSLEER.

CDR3 in amino acids: CASSLKNIQYF. CDR3 sequence (DNA): TGTGCCAGCAGCTTAAAAAACATTCAGTACTTC. The rearrangement uses TRBV5-4 and TRBJ2-4; no firm D call. The CDR3 sequence is 11 residues long. In germline, CDR1 is SGHNT, CDR2 YYREEE (reference sequence). Trimming took 2 bases from V and 4 from J, leaving 1 base between them. Together with reference TRBV5-4 and TRBJ2-4, the CDR3 gives the full variable domain: ETGVTQSPTHLIKTRGQQVTLRCSSQSGHNTVSWYQQALGQGPQFIFQYYREEENGRGNFPPRFSGLQFPNYSSELNVNALELDDSALYLCASSLKNIQYFGAGTRLSVL.

This chain joins TRBV7-7 and TRBJ2-3; no firm D call. Germline values: CDR1 SSHAT, CDR2 FNYEAQ (reference sequence). The CDR3 has 12 amino acids. With 8 bases removed from V and 6 bases from J, the gap between germline ends came to 12 bases. CDR3 protein: CASGPGRDTQYF. The CDR3 DNA reads TGTGCCAGCGGGCCGGGTAGGGATACGCAGTATTTT.

J is TRBJ2-7 and V is TRBV7-2, with TRBD2 matching over 7 bases. Losses at the gene ends were 5 bases for V and 0 bases for J; bases not matched to a gene: 7. The CDR3 sequence is 15 residues long. Germline loops: CDR1 SGHTA, CDR2 FQGNSA. The CDR3 is CASSPGRKSSYEQYF. DNA for the CDR3: TGTGCCAGCAGCCCCGGGAGGAAAAGCTCCTACGAGCAGTACTTC.

This sequence joins TRBV12-5 and TRBJ2-3; D is ambiguous. Deletions cut 1 base from V and 7 bases from J, with 9 bases between. Per the germline V gene, CDR1 is LGHNT and CDR2 is FRNRAP. CDR3 length: 13 residues. The CDR3 is CASGLALQYTQYF. The CDR3, as DNA: TGTGCTAGTGGTTTGGCACTTCAATATACGCAGTATTTT.

The V gene is TRBV7-8, the J gene TRBJ1-1; D gene uncertain. The CDR3 loop spans 13 amino acids. Trimming stripped 1 base from V and 4 bases from J, with 7 bases between. In germline, CDR1 is SGHVS, CDR2 FQNEAQ. CDR3 amino acids: CASSLGSPTEAFF. CDR3 coding DNA: TGTGCCAGCAGCTTAGGCTCACCCACTGAAGCTTTCTTT.

DNA for the CDR3: TGTGCCAGCAGCACTCGGGGGCTTGGGAGCAATCAGCCCCAGCATTTT. Encoded protein: CASSTRGLGSNQPQHF. The genes are TRBV16 and TRBJ1-5; the D gene is possibly TRBD1 (6 bases). This CDR3 has 16 residues. Germline CDR1 KGHSY, CDR2 FQNENV. The V gene lost 5 bases and the J gene lost 1 base, with 15 bases spanning the gap. The variable domain in full, completed from reference TRBV16 and TRBJ1-5, reads GEEVAQTPKHLVRGEGQKAKLYCAPIKGHSYVFWYQQVLKNEFKFLISFQNENVFDETGMPKERFSAKCLPNSPCSLEIQATKLEDSAVYFCASSTRGLGSNQPQHFGDGTRLSIL.

For the CDR3, the DNA is TGCAGCGTTGTTCGGACCGGGGAGCTGTTTTTT. Translating gives CSVVRTGELFF. The rearrangement joins TRBV29-1 to TRBJ2-2; D not resolved. Trimming cost V 4 bases and J 5 bases, with 5 bases left between them. This CDR3 region has 11 residues. Germline-derived CDR1 and CDR2 are SQVTM and ANQGSEA.

The chain employs TRBV7-8 and TRBJ2-2, with a weak D call TRBD1 (6 bases). Per germline, CDR1 SGHVS and CDR2 FQNEAQ. The CDR3 is made up of 15 amino acids. The V end was cut by 5 bases, the J end by 1 base, with 11 bases between. Written as DNA, the CDR3 is TGTGCCAGCAGCCCTGGACAGATGAACACCGGGGAGCTGTTTTTT. Encoded protein: CASSPGQMNTGELFF.

Remarks on this clone: This sample also contains other DNA sequences that code for the same CDR3. The genes are TRBV6-5 and TRBJ2-7, with 7 bases identical to TRBD2. This CDR3 region has 13 residues. The V segment lost 5 bases and the J segment 3 bases; nucleotides outside the gene matches: 4. From germline, CDR1 is MNHEY and CDR2 SVGAGI. DNA for the CDR3: TGTGCCAGCAGTCGGCTAGCGGACTACGAGCAGTACTTC. Its protein product is CASSRLADYEQYF.